The 26 T cell receptor beta chains given below trace back to one sample, sequenced in a study of T cell responses to AZD1222 COVID-19 vaccine. The data were produced by immunoSEQ multiplex PCR, yet TCRdb's version contains in-frame clones alone and is incomplete. The sample consists of 150,000 or so clones, 90% to 95% of them appearing once. Sample: peripheral blood, taken on day 0 of AZD1222 vaccination. These receptors came from an adult in good health.

The chain links TRBV3-1 (or the pseudogene TRBV3-2) to TRBJ2-7; D call uncertain. Germline V lookup: CDR1 LGHDT, CDR2 YNNKEL (reference sequence). The CDR3 runs 13 residues. Trimming removed 3 bases from V and 3 bases from J, with 9 bases in between. CDR3 nucleotide sequence: TGTGCCAGCAGCCACCCCTACAGCTACGAGCAGTACTTC. Amino acids: CASSHPYSYEQYF.

V usage is TRBV6-1 and J usage is TRBJ1-1; D call uncertain. CDR1 MNHNS and CDR2 SASEGT come from the germline V gene. V lost 2 bases and J lost 0, with 10 bases in between. This CDR3 spans 15 amino acids. Here the CDR3 reads CASSEYGPMNTEAFF. As DNA, the CDR3 is TGTGCCAGCAGTGAATATGGGCCCATGAACACTGAAGCTTTCTTT.

This sequence joins TRBV28 and TRBJ2-4; 8 bases are shared with TRBD2. Germline V lookup: CDR1 MDHEN, CDR2 SYDVKM. This CDR3 region has 12 residues. V was pared by 3 bases and J by 13 bases, with 5 bases of the junction left unmatched. CDR3 nucleotide sequence: TGTGCCAGCAGTTTCAACGGGAGGGGCCAGTACTTC. It yields the protein CASSFNGRGQYF.

The J gene is TRBJ2-2, the V gene TRBV5-5; TRBD1 or TRBD2 may be the D gene (5 bases each). The germline CDR1 and CDR2 sequences are SGHKS and YYEKEE (reference sequence). Trimming removed 3 bases from V and 7 bases from J, with 16 bases in between. This CDR3 is 15 amino acids long. CDR3 sequence reads: CASSYPGRGDGELFF. The CDR3 bases are TGTGCCAGCAGCTATCCGGGACGAGGAGACGGGGAGCTGTTTTTT.

The DNA for the CDR3 is TGTGCCATCAGTCAACAGGGGGCGGATGGCTACACCTTC. Residues: CAISQQGADGYTF. This rearrangement joins TRBV10-3 to TRBJ1-2; TRBD1 matches 9 bases. From germline, CDR1 is ENHRY and CDR2 SYGVKD. The CDR3 extends over 13 amino acids. The V gene end was trimmed by 5 bases and the J gene end by 6 bases; junction bases not matched to a gene: 4.

This chain uses TRBV10-3 with TRBJ2-3; D unclear. Germline CDR1 is ENHRY and CDR2 is SYGVKD. Trimming stripped 2 bases from V and 4 bases from J, with 10 bases between. The CDR3 is 14 amino acids. CDR3 bases: TGTGCCATCAGTGAGGATAGACGCGCAGATACGCAGTATTTT. It translates to CAISEDRRADTQYF.

The chain couples TRBV15 to TRBJ2-1; D may be TRBD2 (5 bases). CDR1 is LNHNV and CDR2 is YYDKDF in the germline V gene (reference sequence). The CDR3 extends over 15 amino acids. Trimming shortened V by 8 bases and J by 1 base, and 15 bases separated the two germline ends. The CDR3 DNA reads TGTGCCACCCGATGGACCAGCGGTTCCTACAATGAGCAGTTCTTC. Translation: CATRWTSGSYNEQFF.

This chain uses TRBV29-1 with TRBJ2-2, with 8 bases that match TRBD2. Unmatched junction bases numbered 6, after V lost 6 bases and J lost 0 bases. The CDR3 is made up of 15 amino acids. CDR1 is SQVTM and CDR2 is ANQGSEA in the germline V gene. The DNA of the CDR3 is TGCAGCGTCCGAGGACTAGCCGCGAACACCGGGGAGCTGTTTTTT. Translation: CSVRGLAANTGELFF.

The chain employs TRBV10-3 and TRBJ1-6, with D maybe TRBD1 (5 bases). The V gene lost 7 bases and the J gene lost 7 bases, with 14 bases spanning the gap. This CDR3 contains 14 residues. Germline CDR1 ENHRY, CDR2 SYGVKD. The chain's CDR3 is CAIKLGTENSPLHF. Here the CDR3 DNA reads TGTGCCATCAAGTTAGGGACGGAGAATTCACCCCTCCACTTT.

About this clone: Relative to the germline gene, one junction end is altered; a read error may explain this. J is TRBJ2-2 and V is TRBV6-5; unclear D gene. The V gene's germline CDR1 is MNHEY and CDR2 SVGAGI. This CDR3 region has 13 residues. The CDR3, as DNA: TGTGCCAGCAGTAGGGAAAACATCGGGGAGCTGTTTTTT. It translates to CASSRENIGELFF.

The chain couples TRBV28 to TRBJ1-4; D might be TRBD1 (6 bases). CDR1 and CDR2 (germline): MDHEN, SYDVKM. V lost 6 bases and J lost 5, with 16 bases in between. The CDR3 covers 15 residues. CDR3 region: CASRPWGGTNEKLFF. The DNA of the CDR3 is TGTGCCAGCAGGCCCTGGGGGGGCACCAATGAAAAACTGTTTTTT.

The chain employs TRBV6-5 and TRBJ2-1; D remains unclear. Germline V gives CDR1 MNHEY, CDR2 SVGAGI. CDR3 size: 10 residues. V was shortened by 5 bases and J by 8 bases, with 4 bases between the two germline ends. The CDR3 here is CASSRYEQFF. DNA for the CDR3: TGTGCCAGCAGTAGATATGAGCAGTTCTTC.

This chain uses TRBV7-8 with TRBJ1-1; possibly TRBD1 for D (5 bases). Trimming removed 6 bases at V and 4 bases at J, with 18 bases between. Germline V gene data show CDR1 as SGHVS and CDR2 as FQNEAQ. CDR3 length: 15 residues. Here the CDR3 DNA reads TGTGCCAGCAGTCCCCCAAGGGGAAGGGGCACTGAAGCTTTCTTT. Protein sequence: CASSPPRGRGTEAFF.

CDR3 sequence: CASSQARGREQYF. For the CDR3, the DNA is TGTGCCAGCAGCCAAGCTCGGGGGCGGGAGCAGTACTTC. The chain employs TRBV4-2 and TRBJ2-7; perhaps D is TRBD1 or TRBD2 (6 bases each). The CDR3 is made up of 13 amino acids. Trimming removed 1 base at V and 7 bases at J, with 11 bases between. From germline, CDR1 is LGHNA and CDR2 YNFKEQ.

The chain recombines TRBV18 with TRBJ2-1; the match to TRBD2 covers 8 bases. The CDR3 loop spans 17 amino acids. Looked up from germline, CDR1 is KGHSH and CDR2 is LQKENI. With 3 bases clipped from V and 5 bases from J, the junction kept 12 bases outside the gene matches. CDR3 nucleotide sequence: TGTGCCAGCTCACCTCGAAGCGGGAGCGTCGTGAACAATGAGCAGTTCTTC. It translates to CASSPRSGSVVNNEQFF.

The CDR3 coding sequence is TGTGCCAGCAGTGCCCCGGGACAGGCTAATTCACCCCTCCACTTT. Translation: CASSAPGQANSPLHF. J is TRBJ1-6 and V is TRBV27, with TRBD1 matching over 8 bases. Trimming at V came to 5 bases and at J to 6 bases, leaving 6 bases not matched to a gene. The V gene's germline CDR1 is MNHEY and CDR2 SMNVEV (reference sequence). The CDR3 loop spans 15 amino acids.

This chain uses TRBV6-6 with TRBJ1-1, with D unresolved. From germline, CDR1 is MNHNY and CDR2 SVGAGI (reference sequence). V shed 2 bases and J shed 6 bases, with 19 bases lying between them. The CDR3 covers 16 residues. The CDR3 nucleotides read TGTGCCAGCAGTTACCAAGTGGTGGGCCCCAACGCTGAAGCTTTCTTT. Translating gives CASSYQVVGPNAEAFF.

V and J are TRBV7-9 and TRBJ2-1, with D possibly TRBD1 on 7 matching bases. The CDR3 extends over 14 amino acids. Trimming left V 4 bases short and J 6 bases short, with 13 bases between. The germline V gene has CDR1 SEHNR and CDR2 FQNEAQ (reference sequence). In nucleotides, the CDR3 is TGTGCCAGCAGCTGGGCAGGGGGGATCAATGAGCAGTTCTTC. This sequence encodes CASSWAGGINEQFF.

The chain employs TRBV7-3 and TRBJ2-7; TRBD2 might be the D (5 bases). The V gene lost 4 bases and the J gene lost 3 bases, with 10 bases spanning the gap. Germline loops: CDR1 SGHTA, CDR2 FQGTGA. The CDR3 has 13 amino acids. CDR3 in amino acids: CASSSNGDYEQYF. The CDR3 nucleotides read TGTGCCAGCAGCTCTAACGGGGACTACGAGCAGTACTTC.

Regarding this clone: Other DNA sequences of this sample code for an identical CDR3. The chain has TRBV29-1 and TRBJ1-1; maybe TRBD1 (5 bases). The V end was cut by 7 bases, the J end by 0 bases, with 12 bases between. This CDR3 has 13 amino acids. From germline, CDR1 is SQVTM and CDR2 ANQGSEA. For the CDR3, the DNA is TGCAGCGCCCCCGGGACTGTGAACACTGAAGCTTTCTTT. Translated: CSAPGTVNTEAFF.

V usage is TRBV6-5 and J usage is TRBJ2-6; perhaps TRBD1 as D (6 bases). Germline V gene sequence: CDR1 MNHEY, CDR2 SVGAGI. The V end lost 6 bases, the J end lost 0 bases, and 9 bases lay between the germline ends. The CDR3 extends over 15 amino acids. The CDR3 DNA is TGTGCCAGCAGCCAGGGGAGCTCTGGGGCCAACGTCCTGACTTTC. As protein: CASSQGSSGANVLTF.

CDR3 sequence (DNA): TGTGCCACCAGCAGAGCTTCCAGGCAAGAGACCCAGTACTTC. Amino acids: CATSRASRQETQYF. This chain uses TRBV15 with TRBJ2-5; D not resolved. V gave up 1 base and J gave up 2 bases, with 8 bases separating them. Germline CDR1 LNHNV, CDR2 YYDKDF (reference sequence). The CDR3 has 14 amino acids. Full variable domain (missing parts from reference TRBV15 and TRBJ2-5): DAMVIQNPRYQVTQFGKPVTLSCSQTLNHNVMYWYQQKSSQAPKLLFHYYDKDFNNEADTPDNFQSRRPNTSFCFLDIRSPGLGDTAMYLCATSRASRQETQYFGPGTRLLVL.

V gene TRBV3-1 (or the pseudogene TRBV3-2) combines with J gene TRBJ2-1, with a weak D call TRBD2 (6 bases). V lost 3 bases, J lost 8 bases, and 14 bases lay in between. CDR1 and CDR2 (germline): LGHDT, YNNKEL (reference sequence). The CDR3 totals 14 residues. In DNA form, the CDR3 reads TGTGCCAGCAGCCACAGGACTCCGGGGGATGAGCAGTTCTTC. As protein: CASSHRTPGDEQFF.

The genes are TRBV4-2 and TRBJ1-2; 9 bases fit TRBD1. Germline V lookup: CDR1 LGHNA, CDR2 YNFKEQ. The junction had 10 bases not matched to a gene; V was cut back by 3 bases and J by 8 bases. This CDR3 has 15 residues. CDR3 protein: CASSQGQGLTKGYTF. The CDR3 DNA reads as TGTGCCAGCAGCCAGGGACAGGGACTAACTAAAGGCTACACCTTC.

V usage is TRBV29-1 and J usage is TRBJ1-5; the D is unclear. CDR1 is SQVTM and CDR2 is ANQGSEA in the germline V gene. V was pared by 4 bases and J by 5 bases, with 21 bases between. This CDR3 is 16 amino acids long. CDR3 coding DNA: TGCAGCGTTGGGGCTAGTGGTTCTGGGGTGGATCAGCCCCAGCATTTT. Its translation is CSVGASGSGVDQPQHF.

This chain joins TRBV7-2 and TRBJ2-7, with a weak D call TRBD1 (5 bases). CDR1 and CDR2 from the germline V gene are SGHTA and FQGNSA. The CDR3 loop spans 15 amino acids. The V gene lost 3 bases and the J gene lost 0 bases, with 12 bases spanning the gap. The chain's CDR3 is CASSFSQGLSYEQYF. CDR3 sequence (DNA): TGTGCCAGCAGCTTCTCCCAGGGTCTCTCCTACGAGCAGTACTTC.